A single TCR beta chain is shown here with its context. These data belong to a study of CD8+CD57+ T cells in acquired aplastic anemia. The CDR3 covers 16 residues. V trimming: 6 bases; J trimming: 1 base; junction bases outside the gene matches: 7. Germline CDR1 is MGHDK and CDR2 is SYGVNS. Genomic DNA was employed as the template in profiling TCR beta VDJ and CDR3. TCRdb redid the calling of the reads with MiXCR, one entry per CDR3 protein. The sample gives under 500,000 distinct CDR3 sequences, roughly a third of which show up once; less than 1% is in the top ten. Patients chosen for sequencing had shown CD8+CD57+ cell expansion by flow cytometry.

The V gene is TRBV25-1, the J gene TRBJ1-5; 9 bases line up with TRBD1. This TCR derives from a human donor with aplastic anemia. Material for sequencing was sorted CD4+, CD8+, or CD8+CD57+ T cells (not recorded which) from PBMCs. The chain's CDR3 is CASRESTGGSNQPQHF. The CDR3 nucleotides are TGTGCCAGCAGAGAGTCTACAGGGGGCAGCAATCAGCCCCAGCATTTT.